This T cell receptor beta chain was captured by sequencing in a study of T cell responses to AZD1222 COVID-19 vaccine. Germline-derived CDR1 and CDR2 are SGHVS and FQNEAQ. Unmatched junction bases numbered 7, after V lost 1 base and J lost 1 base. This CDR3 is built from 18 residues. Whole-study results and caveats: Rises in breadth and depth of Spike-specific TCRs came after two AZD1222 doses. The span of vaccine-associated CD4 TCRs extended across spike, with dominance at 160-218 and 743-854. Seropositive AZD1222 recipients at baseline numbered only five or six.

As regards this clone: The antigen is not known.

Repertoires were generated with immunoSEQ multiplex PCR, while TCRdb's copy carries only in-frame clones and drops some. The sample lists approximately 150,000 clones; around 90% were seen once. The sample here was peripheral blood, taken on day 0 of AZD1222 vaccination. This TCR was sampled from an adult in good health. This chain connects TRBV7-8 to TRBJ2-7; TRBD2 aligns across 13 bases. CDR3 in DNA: TGTGCCAGCAGCTTAGGGGAACTAGCGGGAGGGCCGTCCTACGAGCAGTACTTC. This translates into CASSLGELAGGPSYEQYF.